What follows is one T cell receptor beta chain and its context. There is no known antigen for this receptor. Qualities for individual bases were not recorded, and no much larger clone is one base off. The germline V gene provides CDR1 MNHEY and CDR2 SVGAGI. V was cut back by 4 bases and J by 5 bases, leaving a gap of 7 bases between them. Including cysteine and phenylalanine, the CDR3 has 12 amino acids. Only CDR3 DNA is held: 36 bases, read in frame from base 1. The cohort comprised fewer than 750 healthy bone marrow donors. At the time of sampling, every cohort member was nominally healthy, though immune exposures that went unrecorded were likely present. The donor was CMV seronegative and was included in the group of a few hundred seronegative cohort members. Every donor gave a peripheral blood sample, and the peripheral blood mononuclear cells from that sample were used for TCR beta sequencing. The Qiagen DNeasy Blood Extraction Kit was used to extract genomic DNA from the blood cell samples.

The library was made by the immunoSEQ multiplex PCR assay. For the multiplex PCR, a mixture combining 60 forward primers for TCR Vbeta segments and 13 reverse primers for TCR Jbeta segments was used. A multiplex PCR assay on genomic DNA amplified the CDR3 region of rearranged TCR beta genes. Amplified TCR beta libraries were sequenced as 87-base-pair reads on the Illumina HiSeq System. Processing in the source paper ran as follows. Across the 500 to 700 repertoires, a later analysis counted tens of millions of unique TCR beta chains, some 11 million of which were shared by at least two donors. A nearest-neighbor algorithm error-corrected the raw reads and collapsed the reads into unique sequences, merging closely related sequences to remove PCR and sequencing errors. Alignment of CDR3 sequences to IMGT reference sequences was used to assign V, D and J gene segments. For a sequence to be retained, at least a six-nucleotide match to both a V gene segment and a J gene segment was required. Rearrangements were classified as productive when the CDR3 lacked stop codons and remained in frame with V and J, and all other rearrangements were classified as non-productive. Following IMGT convention, CDR3 was defined as the stretch from the second conserved V-encoded cysteine up to the conserved J-encoded phenylalanine. The earlier analysis of roughly 590 of the donors excluded any sequence lacking an unambiguous match to a single V gene segment. An earlier analysis of several hundred of the donors called V segments functional above 56.7% productive rearrangements and segregating when the between-donor standard deviation exceeded 5%. To diagnose cytomegalovirus status from the catalog of TCR beta chain sequences, a statistical classification framework was built. In a later analysis, V and J genes were assigned by comparing TCR nucleotide sequences against IMGT/GENE-DB human TR gene sequences. The TCRdist pipeline was used in a later analysis to assign CDR3 sequences and most-parsimonious VDJ recombination scenarios. A later analysis defined each TCR beta chain by its CDR3 amino acid sequence plus V-gene family, and excluded reads lacking a unique V-gene family. As a way to deal with suspected cross-contamination and a sequencing artifact, a later analysis dropped 450 to 600 nucleotide sequences that were highly shared and had low generation probability. In a later analysis, a clonal expansion index for each public chain was calculated from normalized within-repertoire ranks of inferred template counts. In a later analysis, generation probabilities were computed with a VDJ recombination model fitted to out-of-frame rearrangements, and the resulting probabilities were checked against IGoR. Hypergeometric tests were used in a later analysis to score TCR-TCR, TCR-HLA and TCR-CMV co-occurrence, with a repertoire-size bias correction applied to the TCR pairs. In a later analysis, false discovery rates were estimated by permuting HLA or CMV assignments 20 times. In a later analysis, co-occurring TCRs were grouped using DBSCAN, and TCRdist sequence similarity was added for clustering within HLA-allele-positive subsets. Repertoires with fewer than 30,000 or more than 120,000 public chains, plus five repertoires with anomalous nucleotide sharing, were excluded from co-occurrence clustering. TCRdb provides this immuneACCESS table in a form limited to in-frame rearrangements. Some clones are lacking; in checked studies, under half of them reflect an unresolved V gene, and why the rest are absent is not known. The DNA gave D and trimming, while V, J and clone size come from that table. Present in this sample are some 190,000 clones, around four fifths of which were seen just once. About 1% of the sample is taken by the ten largest.

The data belong to a study of cytomegalovirus exposure and HLA in healthy donors (dated by TCRdb to 2016 to 2017). Regarding the research as a whole: According to an earlier analysis of a few hundred of the donors, about 179 million T cells yielded some 120 million unique TCR beta sequences and approximately 280 Gb of sequence data. Donor age, sex, ethnicity and CMV serostatus were compiled together with the repertoire data. Across around 400 genotyped donors of the cohort, an average of approximately 240,000 unique TCR beta nucleotide sequences per donor were sequenced, and approximately 17% of those sequences were non-productive. An early release covering roughly 640 HLA-typed donors comprised 300 to 350 gigabases of sequencing data and around 85 million unique TCR sequences. A few DR-DQ haplotypes were handled as single units for association and clustering because linkage in the cohort was strong. Of the 300 to 450 genotyped donors, roughly 80% were placed in the genetic ancestry cluster associated with self-reported Caucasian donors. Rather than using new phenotypic data, the later analysis identified candidate immune exposures from TCR beta sequences and from how often those sequences occurred across donors. A later analysis re-examined previously published TCR beta repertoires from several hundred donors and added high-resolution HLA genotyping to investigate patterns of TCR occurrence. A later genetic analysis took genome-wide SNP genotypes for about 55% of the 666 donors and used that subset as a discovery cohort. An earlier analysis of fewer than 700 of the donors applied high-throughput TCR beta sequencing to assess whether each TCR beta V gene segment acted as functional or pseudogenic. Along with the approximately 650-subject first cohort, a separate validation cohort of some 130 different subjects was used. To predict cytomegalovirus infection status, the study brought together high-throughput TCR immunosequencing, statistical association of individual TCRs with disease status, and machine learning. The study profiled the T cell repertoires of some 610 subjects by immunosequencing and related them to cytomegalovirus serostatus. Every repertoire in the discovery cohort had been generated on one and the same sequencing platform. The number of donors typed differed by locus, with about 620-630 for A, B, C, DRB1 and DQB1, 522 for DQA1, 600 to 610 for DPA1, and approximately 470 for DPB1. Class I and class II HLA loci were covered by the typing at four-digit resolution. The study was designed to test whether signatures of past pathogen exposure could be identified by cataloging public T cell receptors. The investigation overall reported the following: The presence/absence analyses assumed that sequencing depth was roughly uniform across donors, and that assumption may not be true. A later analysis found that most CMV-associated TCR beta chains appeared HLA-restricted, with HLA associations seemingly driven largely by CMV exposure. A total of 164 TCR beta chains were listed by the study as associated with cytomegalovirus. A further reported finding was that TCR beta sequences accurately predicted the HLA-A and HLA-B alleles for most subjects in the first cohort. When HLA alleles, especially DR and DQ, strongly co-occurred, TCR associations were difficult to assign to individual alleles. Over 15 rarely observed V segments, including chromosome 9 orphons, were excluded from the earlier analysis of some 590 of the donors because counts were too low. Some IMGT-functional V segments, including TRBV6-2 and TRBV6-3, could not be told apart with the 87-base-pair reads, so those segments were excluded. A later analysis associated 16,951 TCR beta sequences with specific HLA alleles at a false discovery rate of 0.05. The cohort was sequenced for TCR beta chains only, and without alpha or paired-chain data the features that could be detected were limited. In a later analysis, TCR association rates were found to vary across HLA loci, with the most associated TCRs seen for DRB1 alleles and the fewest for HLA-C alleles. In both the original and validation cohorts, the classifier was reported to diagnose cytomegalovirus status with high specificity and sensitivity. Linkage disequilibrium might explain the correlated functional status among segregating V segments, but an unknown experimental factor could not be ruled out. The authors suggested that the approach could potentially be extended to other disease states and immunological phenotypes. Across donors, most TCR sequences were observed very rarely, whereas some public TCRs were present in many individuals. The sequencing pipeline was judged likely to have produced a cluster of highly shared sequence variants as a technical artifact. A few of the identified cytomegalovirus-associated TCR beta chains were confirmed in vitro to be specific for cytomegalovirus antigens. Compared with the 666-donor mean, donors in an Asian-associated ancestry cluster had fewer N-insertions in productive TCRs, according to a later genetic analysis. According to a later analysis, parvovirus B19, influenza, CMV and Epstein-Barr virus appeared linked to several top co-occurrence clusters. For the cohort, immune exposure information was limited to CMV serostatus. In a later analysis, HLA-associated TCR beta chains were found to be more clonally expanded and to have lower generation probabilities than equally common non-associated chains. In an earlier analysis of fewer than 750 of the donors, most TCR beta V segments were observed in productive rearrangements about 87% or about 30% of the time, broadly matching IMGT annotations. In a later genetic analysis, a missense DCLRE1C variant was associated with V-gene and J-gene trimming of TCR beta chains, and the association was replicated in an independent cohort. Because some donors lacked HLA typing at each locus, the association tests relied only on the typed subset.

This TCR was sampled from a woman in her thirties or forties in good health and CMV-seronegative. Sequenced material: PBMCs. The chain was built from TRBV6-5 and TRBJ2-3, with no D gene named confidently. The DNA sequence follows: TGTGCCAGCAGTTTCTACGGAGATACGCAGTATTTT. Its protein reads: CASSFYGDTQYF.